The entry below describes one T cell receptor beta chain. Libraries were prepared by immunoSEQ multiplex PCR; TCRdb keeps only in-frame clonotypes and omits some of them. Of 100,000 or so clones detected, under 95% appear once; the ten largest clones hold about 0.34%. The V end lost 0 bases, the J end lost 3 bases, and 16 bases lay between the germline ends. Per germline, CDR1 SGDLS and CDR2 YYNGEE. The CDR3 length is 16 residues. This sample was taken from a study of siplizumab effects on memory and regulatory T cells. The chain uses TRBV9 and TRBJ2-7; TRBD1 or TRBD2 may be the D gene (6 bases each). This TCR was recovered from a human donor in good health. The specimen was CD4+ T cells sorted from blood. The chain's CDR3 is CASSVGGGPAGYEQYF. For the CDR3, the DNA is TGTGCCAGCAGCGTAGGAGGGGGGCCTGCGGGCTACGAGCAGTACTTC.